The 19 T cell receptor beta chains reported below all come from one sample, sequenced in a study of OX40 agonist ivuxolimab in advanced cancers. Profiled with immunoSEQ multiplex PCR; TCRdb holds only in-frame clones, not every one. The data show about 88,000 clones, 85% to 90% seen once. The material was CD4+ or CD8+ T cells sorted from blood, obtained in a trial of the OX40 agonist ivuxolimab. These receptors all come from an adult with an advanced solid tumor such as melanoma, head and neck, liver or kidney cancer.

V usage is TRBV27 and J usage is TRBJ1-5; 9 nucleotides line up with TRBD1. The CDR3 length is 18 residues. CDR1 MNHEY and CDR2 SMNVEV come from the germline V gene (reference sequence). V lost 5 bases to trimming and J lost 9 bases; unmatched junction nucleotides: 20. CDR3 amino acids: CASSPAGPGQGTPRPQHF. CDR3 coding DNA: TGTGCCAGCAGTCCCGCCGGCCCGGGACAGGGAACCCCAAGGCCCCAGCATTTT.

The chain recombines TRBV9 with TRBJ1-2; no clear D gene. The ends were cut back, 0 bases at V and 4 bases at J, with 7 bases in the middle. CDR1 SGDLS and CDR2 YYNGEE come from the germline V gene. CDR3 length equals 13 residues. CDR3 bases: TGTGCCAGCAGCGTAGGGGGTCGCTATGGCTACACCTTC. It is translated as CASSVGGRYGYTF. The full variable domain, its missing parts supplied by reference TRBV9 and TRBJ1-2, is DSGVTQTPKHLITATGQRVTLRCSPRSGDLSVYWYQQSLDQGLQFLIQYYNGEERAKGNILERFSAQQFPDLHSELNLSSLELGDSALYFCASSVGGRYGYTFGSGTRLTVV.

The chain joins TRBV15 to TRBJ2-4, with D possibly being TRBD1 (6 bases). CDR3 length equals 16 residues. Germline V gene data show CDR1 as LNHNV and CDR2 as YYDKDF (reference sequence). V gave up 2 bases and J gave up 9 bases, with 20 bases separating them. The CDR3, as DNA: TGTGCCACCAGCAGACCCTCAGCAGGGGTTTGGGGCATTCAGTACTTC. Translating gives CATSRPSAGVWGIQYF.

The chain uses TRBV19 and TRBJ1-1; 8 bases fit TRBD1. The CDR3 contains 14 residues. Germline assignment: CDR1 LNHDA and CDR2 SQIVND (reference sequence). After removal of 5 bases from V and 5 bases from J, the junction contained 7 bases not matched to a gene. CDR3 sequence reads: CASSFLRDRTEAFF. The CDR3, as DNA: TGTGCCAGTAGTTTCCTCCGGGACAGGACTGAAGCTTTCTTT.

This chain connects TRBV2 to TRBJ2-7; D is uncertain. The CDR3 runs to 15 residues. Germline V gives CDR1 SNHLY, CDR2 FYNNEI. V lost 5 bases to trimming and J lost 2 bases, with 16 bases between them. CDR3 sequence (DNA): TGTGCCAGCAGTTATGGTTCGAGGAGCCCCTACGAGCAGTACGTC. Its translation is CASSYGSRSPYEQYV.

V gene TRBV5-1 combines with J gene TRBJ1-4; D is undetermined. The ends were cut back, 0 bases at V and 3 bases at J, with 6 bases in the middle. The CDR3 consists of 14 residues. CDR1 SGHRS and CDR2 YFSETQ come from the germline V gene. The CDR3 DNA reads TGCGCCAGCAGCTTGGACAGCTCTAATGAAAAACTGTTTTTT. It translates to CASSLDSSNEKLFF.

The V gene is TRBV6-5, the J gene TRBJ2-7, with 10 bases fitting TRBD2. The germline V gene has CDR1 MNHEY and CDR2 SVGAGI. V gave up 2 bases and J gave up 7 bases; unmatched junction bases: 8. CDR3 size: 15 residues. The chain's CDR3 is CASSYRTGTSVEQYF. CDR3 bases: TGTGCCAGCAGTTACCGAACTGGGACTAGCGTTGAGCAGTACTTC.

The genes are TRBV2 and TRBJ2-3; TRBD1 matches 7 bases. This CDR3 comprises 16 residues. Germline V CDR1 and CDR2: SNHLY, FYNNEI. V shed 4 bases, J shed 3 bases, and the junction held 10 bases outside the gene matches. CDR3 sequence (DNA): TGTGCCAGCAGTGTAAGGCCGACAGGGAAAACAGATACGCAGTATTTT. It yields the protein CASSVRPTGKTDTQYF. Full variable domain (outside the CDR3, taken from reference TRBV2 and TRBJ2-3): EPEVTQTPSHQVTQMGQEVILRCVPISNHLYFYWYRQILGQKVEFLVSFYNNEISEKSEIFDDQFSVERPDGSNFTLKIRSTKLEDSAMYFCASSVRPTGKTDTQYFGPGTRLTVL.

This chain uses TRBV6-6 with TRBJ2-1, with D possibly being TRBD1 (6 bases). V was shortened by 3 bases and J by 7 bases, with 19 bases between the two germline ends. CDR3 length equals 16 residues. Germline values: CDR1 MNHNY, CDR2 SVGAGI (reference sequence). The CDR3 is CASSYLPASQGNEQFF. CDR3 DNA sequence: TGTGCCAGCAGTTATCTCCCGGCTAGCCAGGGGAATGAGCAGTTCTTC.

This chain joins TRBV5-1 and TRBJ2-1; D might be TRBD2 (6 bases). This CDR3 comprises 16 residues. Trimming shortened V by 4 bases and J by 7 bases, and 21 bases separated the two germline ends. The V gene's germline CDR1 is SGHRS and CDR2 YFSETQ. The CDR3 here is CASSLEGSGARNEQFF. CDR3 DNA sequence: TGCGCCAGCAGCCTGGAGGGCTCCGGGGCCCGAAATGAGCAGTTCTTC.

The V gene is TRBV6-5, the J gene TRBJ1-2; D is ambiguous. Trimming took 5 bases from V and 6 from J, leaving 7 bases between them. The CDR3 is made up of 11 amino acids. CDR1 is MNHEY and CDR2 is SVGAGI in the germline V gene. The CDR3 coding sequence is TGTGCCAGCAGTGAATGGGATGGCTACACCTTC. Encoded protein: CASSEWDGYTF.

The chain recombines TRBV6-5 with TRBJ1-6, with 8 bases fitting TRBD1. The V and J ends lost 6 bases and 9 bases, in that order; junction bases with no gene match: 10. CDR3 length: 15 amino acids. Germline CDR1 MNHEY, CDR2 SVGAGI. CDR3 sequence: CASSLIRGLGSPLHF. The CDR3 coding sequence is TGTGCCAGCAGCTTGATCAGGGGGCTTGGTTCACCCCTCCACTTT.

The chain employs TRBV5-1 and TRBJ1-1, with D unresolved. The CDR3 is made up of 15 amino acids. With 2 bases removed from V and 2 bases from J, the gap between germline ends came to 13 bases. CDR1 SGHRS and CDR2 YFSETQ come from the germline V gene. The CDR3 DNA reads TGCGCCAGCAGCTTCCTGCATCAGGCAAACACTGAAGCTTTCTTT. This codes for CASSFLHQANTEAFF.

The chain is built from TRBV19 and TRBJ1-2, with D possibly matching TRBD1 (6 bases). Trimming removed 1 base from V and 4 bases from J, with 13 bases in between. From germline, CDR1 is LNHDA and CDR2 SQIVND (reference sequence). CDR3 length: 15 residues. The CDR3 DNA is TGTGCCAGTAGTATAGGCCCGGGGGGGGCCTATGGCTACACCTTC. Protein sequence: CASSIGPGGAYGYTF. Full variable domain (remainder filled in from reference TRBV19 and TRBJ1-2): DGGITQSPKYLFRKEGQNVTLSCEQNLNHDAMYWYRQDPGQGLRLIYYSQIVNDFQKGDIAEGYSVSREKKESFPLTVTSAQKNPTAFYLCASSIGPGGAYGYTFGSGTRLTVV.

This chain connects TRBV5-5 to TRBJ1-6, with 10 bases aligning to TRBD1. The trim removed 4 bases at V and 6 bases at J, leaving 7 bases unmatched. CDR1 is SGHKS and CDR2 is YYEKEE in the germline V gene (reference sequence). The CDR3 is made up of 16 amino acids. CDR3 sequence reads: CASSPTGTGVNSPLHF. CDR3 bases: TGTGCCAGCAGCCCAACCGGGACAGGGGTTAATTCACCCCTCCACTTT. Looking up the rest from reference TRBV5-5 and TRBJ1-6 gives the full variable domain: DAGVTQSPTHLIKTRGQQVTLRCSPISGHKSVSWYQQVLGQGPQFIFQYYEKEERGRGNFPDRFSARQFPNYSSELNVNALLLGDSALYLCASSPTGTGVNSPLHFGNGTRLTVT.

The rearrangement uses TRBV4-3 and TRBJ2-7; possibly TRBD1 or TRBD2 for D (5 bases each). Germline CDR1 reads LGHNA; CDR2 reads YSLEER. V dropped 4 bases and J dropped 6 bases, with 13 bases sitting between them. This CDR3 has 13 amino acids. CDR3 DNA: TGCGCCAGCAGCCCGGGACGATACGGCGAGCAGTACTTC. The encoded protein is CASSPGRYGEQYF.

The chain uses TRBV4-2 and TRBJ2-1, with D unclear. Trimming took off 4 bases at V and 7 bases at J, with 14 bases between the two ends. CDR1 LGHNA and CDR2 YNFKEQ come from the germline V gene. This CDR3 has 14 residues. In DNA form, the CDR3 reads TGTGCCAGCAGCCGAAGAAGCGAGTCAAATGAGCAGTTCTTC. Translating gives CASSRRSESNEQFF.

This chain links TRBV4-3 with TRBJ1-2; a weak D match, TRBD1 (6 bases). The CDR3 spans 16 residues. The V end was cut by 3 bases, the J end by 4 bases, with 18 bases between. Germline CDR1 is LGHNA and CDR2 is YSLEER. CDR3 protein: CASSHRGGQRGYGYTF. CDR3 nucleotide sequence: TGCGCCAGCAGCCATAGAGGGGGGCAACGGGGCTATGGCTACACCTTC.

The chain combines TRBV21-1 with TRBJ2-2; TRBD1, the D gene given by the table, was not confirmed from the DNA. TRBV21-1 is recorded as a pseudogene. The CDR3 has 18 amino acids. CDR3 DNA sequence: TGTGCCAGCAGCAAACCCCCCATGGGCCCTACGGACACCGGGGAGCTGTTTTTT. Residues: CASSKPPMGPTDTGELFF.